The sequence of this T cell receptor beta chain was determined in a study of response to subunit inactivated influenza vaccine (dated by TCRdb to the late 2010s). About the full investigation: Deep quantitative profiling of the T cell receptor repertoire was used in the study to follow responses to a trivalent subunit inactivated influenza vaccine.

This clonotype occurred many times. Its binding antigen is unknown. Within one base of it there is no much larger clone, and no base qualities were kept. V ends up 5 bases short and J 7 bases short, with an unmatched junction base count of 10. The germline V gene encodes CDR1 SGHTA and CDR2 FQGNSA. The CDR3 covers 14 residues, taking in both the cysteine and the phenylalanine. The entry retains the CDR3 DNA only, 42 bases that are in frame from base 1. Reading the label with the study, this specimen's time point is: more than 40 days after influenza vaccine administration. Broad study findings and their caveats: The authors proposed that each seasonal influenza vaccination may bring in only a limited number of new T cells.

Library preparation used RT-PCR. The sample was run on an Illumina HiSeq 2500. Through fastp at Q25 and MiXCR, TCRdb rebuilt clones from the public reads, retaining in-frame beta chains. Every distinct CDR3 protein forms one entry, paired with its most common genes and DNA. Present in this sample are around 500,000 distinct CDR3 sequences, about 10% of which were seen just once. The top ten constitute 9.5% to 15% of the sample. The material was PBMCs from blood, obtained 40 to 50 days after vaccination. This chain is built from TRBV7-2 and TRBJ2-7; 8 junctional bases match TRBD2. The clonotype was recovered from a man in his fifties who received an inactivated influenza vaccine. Donor details come from another sample of the same person, matched by shared clones. The CDR3 sequence is CASSTTSGFGEQYF. DNA sequence: TGTGCCAGCAGCACAACTAGCGGTTTTGGAGAGCAGTACTTC.